This TCR beta chain was recorded in a study of Graves' ophthalmopathy and Graves' hyperthyroidism. Ophthalmopathy donors were characterized by moderate-to-severe activity, CAS of at least 3, NOSPECS of at least 4, and duration under 3 months. Between the trimmed V and J ends, which lost 1 base and 5 bases, there was a span of 12 bases. This CDR3 contains 14 residues. Germline V gene data show CDR1 as SGHNT and CDR2 as YYREEE (reference sequence). Amplification of TCR beta CDR3 regions used RNA transcripts. HTBI-primed first-round RT-PCR preceded second-round multiplex PCR. TCRdb reprocessed the multiplex PCR reads via MiXCR and lists one record per CDR3 protein. Found here are approximately 700,000 distinct CDR3 sequences, around 40% of them singletons; the top ten hold approximately 43%.

The material sequenced was peripheral blood. This clonotype was sampled from an adult man with Graves' ophthalmopathy. The V and J genes are TRBV5-4 and TRBJ2-5; possible D gene TRBD2, 6 bases. DNA for the CDR3: TGTGCCAGCAGCTTGAACGGGAGCAGTGAGACCCAGTACTTC. This gives the protein CASSLNGSSETQYF. The variable domain in full, with the rest retrieved from reference TRBV5-4 and TRBJ2-5, is ETGVTQSPTHLIKTRGQQVTLRCSSQSGHNTVSWYQQALGQGPQFIFQYYREEENGRGNFPPRFSGLQFPNYSSELNVNALELDDSALYLCASSLNGSSETQYFGPGTRLLVL.